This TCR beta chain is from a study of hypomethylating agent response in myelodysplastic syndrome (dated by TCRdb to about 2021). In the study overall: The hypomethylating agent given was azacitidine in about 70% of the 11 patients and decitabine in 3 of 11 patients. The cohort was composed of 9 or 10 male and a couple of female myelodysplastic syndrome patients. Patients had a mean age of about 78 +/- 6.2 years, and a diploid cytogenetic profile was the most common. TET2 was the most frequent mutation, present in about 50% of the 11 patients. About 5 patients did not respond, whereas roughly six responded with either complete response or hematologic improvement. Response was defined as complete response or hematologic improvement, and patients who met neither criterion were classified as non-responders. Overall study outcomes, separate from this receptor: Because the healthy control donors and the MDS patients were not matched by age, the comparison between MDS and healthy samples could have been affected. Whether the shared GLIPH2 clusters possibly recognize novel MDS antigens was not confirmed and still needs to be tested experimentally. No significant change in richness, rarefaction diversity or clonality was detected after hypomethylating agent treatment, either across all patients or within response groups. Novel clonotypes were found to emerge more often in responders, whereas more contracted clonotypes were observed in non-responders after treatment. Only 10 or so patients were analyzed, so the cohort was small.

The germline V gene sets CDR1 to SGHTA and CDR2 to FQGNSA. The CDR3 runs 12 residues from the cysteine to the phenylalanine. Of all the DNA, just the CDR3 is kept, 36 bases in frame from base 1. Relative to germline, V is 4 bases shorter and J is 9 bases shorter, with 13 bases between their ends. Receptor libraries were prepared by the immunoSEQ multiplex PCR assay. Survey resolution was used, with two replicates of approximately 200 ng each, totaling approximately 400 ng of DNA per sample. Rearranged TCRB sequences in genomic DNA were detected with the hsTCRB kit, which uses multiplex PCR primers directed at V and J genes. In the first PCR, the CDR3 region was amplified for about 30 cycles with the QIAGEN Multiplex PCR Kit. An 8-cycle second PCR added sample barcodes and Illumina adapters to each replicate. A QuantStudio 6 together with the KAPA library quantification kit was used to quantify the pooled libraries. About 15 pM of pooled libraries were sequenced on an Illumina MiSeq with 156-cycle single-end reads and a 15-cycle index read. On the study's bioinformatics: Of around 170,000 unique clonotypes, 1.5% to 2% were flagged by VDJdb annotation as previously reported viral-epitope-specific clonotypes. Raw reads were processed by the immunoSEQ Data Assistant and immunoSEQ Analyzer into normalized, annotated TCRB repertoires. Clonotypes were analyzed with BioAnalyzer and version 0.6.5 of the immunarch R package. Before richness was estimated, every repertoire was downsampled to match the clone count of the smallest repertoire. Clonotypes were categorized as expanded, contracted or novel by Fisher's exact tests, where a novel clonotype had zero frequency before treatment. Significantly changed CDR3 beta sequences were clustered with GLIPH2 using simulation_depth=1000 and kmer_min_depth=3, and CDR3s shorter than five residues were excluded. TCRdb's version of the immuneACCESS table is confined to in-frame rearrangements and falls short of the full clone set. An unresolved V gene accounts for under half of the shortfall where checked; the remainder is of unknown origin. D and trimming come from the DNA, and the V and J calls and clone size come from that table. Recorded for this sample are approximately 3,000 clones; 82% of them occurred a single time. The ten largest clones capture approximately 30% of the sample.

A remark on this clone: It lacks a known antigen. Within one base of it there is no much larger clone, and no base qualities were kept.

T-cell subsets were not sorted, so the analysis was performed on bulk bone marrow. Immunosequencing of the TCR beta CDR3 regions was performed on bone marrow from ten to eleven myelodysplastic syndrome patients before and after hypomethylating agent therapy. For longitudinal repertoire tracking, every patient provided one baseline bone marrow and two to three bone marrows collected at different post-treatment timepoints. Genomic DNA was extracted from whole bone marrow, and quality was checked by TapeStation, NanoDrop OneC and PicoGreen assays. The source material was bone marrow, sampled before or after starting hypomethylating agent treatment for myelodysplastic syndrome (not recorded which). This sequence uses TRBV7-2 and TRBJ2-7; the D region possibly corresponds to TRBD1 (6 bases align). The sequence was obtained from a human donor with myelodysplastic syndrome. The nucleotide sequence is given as TGTGCCAGCAGCTCGGACAGATTGAGGCAGTACTTC. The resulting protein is CASSSDRLRQYF.